The 9 T cell receptor beta chains presented below share a single source sample, sequenced in a study of patients and donors after allogeneic stem cell transplantation (dated by TCRdb to about 2020). Receptors were amplified or captured by RT-PCR. Sequencing took place on a NextSeq 550. TCRdb trimmed public reads at Q25 via fastp, called clones via MiXCR and kept in-frame beta chains. CDR3 protein sequences are deduplicated, and each keeps its most common genes and DNA. This sample holds 150,000 to 200,000 distinct CDR3 sequences; around 28% were observed only once. Approximately 3.5% of the sample is taken by the ten largest. Source material: blood, either unsorted or a sorted T cell fraction (not recorded which). The receptors here all came from a human donor who was either an allogeneic HSCT recipient or a stem cell or donor lymphocyte infusion donor (not recorded which). It is not recorded whose cells these are; they may come from a transplant donor.

V is TRBV18 and J is TRBJ1-2; D unclear. The CDR3 contains 12 residues. V lost 1 base and J lost 7, with 7 bases in between. Per germline, CDR1 KGHSH and CDR2 LQKENI. The DNA of the CDR3 is TGTGCCAGCTCACCACTCGTCGGTGGCTACACCTTC. Translated, it gives CASSPLVGGYTF.

This clonotype was observed a few times. J is TRBJ2-2 and V is TRBV5-1; D is perhaps TRBD2 (5 bases). The CDR3 loop spans 16 amino acids. CDR1 and CDR2 (germline): SGHRS, YFSETQ. V was cut by 4 bases and J by 5 bases, with 18 bases left in between. The CDR3 bases are TGCGCCAGCAGCCCGGCTGTCGCGGAGCGGACCGGGGAGCTGTTTTTT. Translated: CASSPAVAERTGELFF. Complete variable domain (other parts from reference TRBV5-1 and TRBJ2-2): KAGVTQTPRYLIKTRGQQVTLSCSPISGHRSVSWYQQTPGQGLQFLFEYFSETQRNKGNFPGRFSGRQFSNSRSEMNVSTLELGDSALYLCASSPAVAERTGELFFGEGSRLTVL.

V is TRBV15 and J is TRBJ2-2; D possibly corresponds to TRBD2 (5 bases). The CDR3 spans 18 residues. Between the trimmed V and J ends, which lost 0 bases and 3 bases, there was a span of 17 bases. Germline V gene data show CDR1 as LNHNV and CDR2 as YYDKDF (reference sequence). This chain's CDR3 is CATSRDRREWQDTGELFF. CDR3 coding DNA: TGTGCCACCAGCAGAGATCGTAGGGAGTGGCAGGACACCGGGGAGCTGTTTTTT.

This clonotype appeared a few times. The rearrangement uses TRBV18 and TRBJ2-3; 7 nucleotides align to TRBD1. This CDR3 is built from 15 residues. CDR1 and CDR2 (germline): KGHSH, LQKENI. Trimming cost V 4 bases and J 0 bases; bases outside gene matches: 4. CDR3 sequence reads: CASSRDRASTDTQYF. The CDR3 DNA follows: TGTGCCAGCTCACGCGACAGGGCGAGCACAGATACGCAGTATTTT.

The chain is built from TRBV5-6 and TRBJ2-2, with TRBD2 identical over 8 bases. This CDR3 is 15 amino acids long. CDR1 and CDR2 from the germline V gene are SGHDT and YYEEEE. The junction had 9 bases not matched to a gene; V was cut back by 4 bases and J by 7 bases. The CDR3 sequence is CASSPGGRALGELFF. In DNA, the CDR3 is TGTGCCAGCAGCCCGGGAGGGAGGGCCCTCGGGGAGCTGTTTTTT.

The chain has TRBV20-1 and TRBJ1-5, with D hard to call. V was trimmed by 3 bases and J by 2 bases, leaving 11 bases between them. CDR3 length equals 14 residues. The germline CDR1 and CDR2 sequences are DFQATT and SNEGSKA (reference sequence). The CDR3, as DNA: TGCAGTGCTAGTTTAGGGCCAGGCAATCAGCCCCAGCATTTT. Translated, it gives CSASLGPGNQPQHF.

The CDR3 is CSVQNRGDTQYF. CDR3 in DNA: TGCAGTGTACAAAACAGGGGCGATACGCAGTATTTT. The chain is built from TRBV20-1 and TRBJ2-3, with 7 bases aligning to TRBD1. This CDR3 spans 12 amino acids. V was clipped by 7 bases and J by 6 bases; unmatched bases: 7. CDR1 DFQATT and CDR2 SNEGSKA come from the germline V gene (reference sequence).

This clonotype turned up a few times. This sequence joins TRBV6-6 and TRBJ1-5; perhaps TRBD1 as D (6 bases). Germline CDR1 and CDR2: MNHNY and SVGAGI (reference sequence). The CDR3 has 18 residues. Trimming stripped 5 bases from V and 0 bases from J, with 20 bases between. The CDR3 sequence: CASSLKVPGHGSNQPQHF. The CDR3 DNA is TGTGCCAGCAGTCTTAAAGTACCGGGACACGGTAGCAATCAGCCCCAGCATTTT.

The gene calls are TRBV5-1 and TRBJ2-1; D perhaps matches TRBD2 (5 bases). This CDR3 region has 11 residues. Trimming stripped 0 bases from V and 14 bases from J, with 9 bases between. CDR1 and CDR2 (germline): SGHRS, YFSETQ. The CDR3 region is CASSLDGAEFF. In DNA form, the CDR3 reads TGCGCCAGCAGCTTGGATGGAGCGGAGTTCTTC.